These T cell receptor beta chains were read from a single sample in a study of cytomegalovirus exposure and HLA in healthy donors. The table came from immunoSEQ multiplex PCR; TCRdb's copy has only in-frame clones and leaves some out. The table has about 120,000 clones, over 70% seen once. Input material: PBMCs. The receptors were sampled from a young woman in good health and CMV-seronegative. CDR3s leave out the opening cysteine and the closing phenylalanine or tryptophan. The order of the fields is D gene, V gene, J gene, CDR3 protein. D genes are given only for firm matches.

>TRBD2|TRBV28|TRBJ2-7
ASSFRGVRSYEQY
>.|TRBV19|TRBJ1-1
ASSITRATEAF
>TRBD1|TRBV2|TRBJ1-4
ASSEGTGWFMLF
>TRBD1|TRBV2|TRBJ1-3
ASSDRGLDTIY
>.|TRBV10-3|TRBJ2-7
AISESTSAGSVYEQY
>TRBD1|TRBV9|TRBJ1-1
ASSKPPDRGDTEAF
>.|TRBV19|TRBJ1-2
ASSIGTADRYGYT
>TRBD2|TRBV6-4|TRBJ2-3
ASRASGGPGDTQY
>TRBD2|TRBV7-6|TRBJ2-1
ASSLAAGGGFEQF
>.|TRBV19|TRBJ2-7
ASSDRNYEQY
>.|TRBV7-9|TRBJ2-1
ASSPQGGPYNEQF
>TRBD2|TRBV4-2|TRBJ2-5
ASSPRTSGGASETQY
>.|TRBV5-4|TRBJ2-1
ASSPWWGGRDNEQF
>TRBD1|TRBV11-3|TRBJ1-5
ASKGQGNQPQH
>.|TRBV29-1|TRBJ1-1
SVDFSTARTEAF
>TRBD2|TRBV5-4|TRBJ2-2
ASSLGLAGGTGELF
>.|TRBV7-9|TRBJ1-5
ASSLTTGSNQPQH